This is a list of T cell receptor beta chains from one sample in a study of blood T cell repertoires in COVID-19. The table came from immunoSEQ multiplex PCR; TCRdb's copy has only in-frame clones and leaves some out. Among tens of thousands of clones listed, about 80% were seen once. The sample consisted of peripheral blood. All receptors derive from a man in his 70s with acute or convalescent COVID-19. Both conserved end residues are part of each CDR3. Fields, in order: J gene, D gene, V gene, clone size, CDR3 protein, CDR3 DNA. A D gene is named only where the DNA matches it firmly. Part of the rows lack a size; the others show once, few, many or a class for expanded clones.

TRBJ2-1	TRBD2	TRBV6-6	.	CASRPTSGAYNEQFF	TGTGCCAGCAGACCGACTAGCGGAGCATACAATGAGCAGTTCTTC
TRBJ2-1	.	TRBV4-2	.	CASSQDPVSYNEQFF	TGTGCCAGCAGCCAAGATCCTGTCTCCTACAATGAGCAGTTCTTC
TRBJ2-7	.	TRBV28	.	CASSLDRSEQYF	TGTGCCAGCAGTTTAGACAGGTCCGAGCAGTACTTC
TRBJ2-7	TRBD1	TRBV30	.	CAWSVGTGLYEQYF	TGTGCCTGGAGTGTAGGGACAGGACTCTACGAGCAGTACTTC
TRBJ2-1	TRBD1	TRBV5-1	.	CASSLLGTGFNNEQFF	TGCGCCAGCAGCTTGTTGGGGACAGGGTTCAACAATGAGCAGTTCTTC
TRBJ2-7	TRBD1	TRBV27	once	CASSLRTGSYEQYF	TGTGCCAGCAGTTTAAGGACAGGGAGCTACGAGCAGTACTTC
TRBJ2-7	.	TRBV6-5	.	CASRESSSYEQYF	TGTGCCAGCAGGGAGTCGTCCTCCTACGAGCAGTACTTC
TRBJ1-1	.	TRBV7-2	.	CASSPARTEAFF	TGTGCCAGCAGCCCAGCGCGAACTGAAGCTTTCTTT
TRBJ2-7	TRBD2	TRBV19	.	CASSIGHRTSGNEQYF	TGTGCCAGTAGTATAGGGCACCGGACTAGCGGGAACGAGCAGTACTTC
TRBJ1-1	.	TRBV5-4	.	CASSGGRAANTEAFF	TGTGCCAGCAGCGGGGGCAGGGCGGCGAACACTGAAGCTTTCTTT
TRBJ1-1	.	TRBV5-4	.	CASSLGGVMGDTEAFF	TGTGCCAGCAGCTTGGGGGGTGTTATGGGAGACACTGAAGCTTTCTTT
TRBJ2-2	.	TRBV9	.	CASSPQNTGELFF	TGTGCCAGCAGCCCCCAGAACACCGGGGAGCTGTTTTTT
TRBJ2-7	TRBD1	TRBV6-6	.	CASSGRGQGYEQYF	TGTGCCAGCAGTGGAAGGGGACAGGGCTACGAGCAGTACTTC
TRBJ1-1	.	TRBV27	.	CASSFWGDSKGAFF	TGTGCCAGCAGTTTTTGGGGGGACTCAAAGGGAGCTTTCTTT
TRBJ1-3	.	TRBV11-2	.	CASSADSVNTIYF	TGTGCCAGCAGCGCGGACAGCGTAAACACCATATATTTT
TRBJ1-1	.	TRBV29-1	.	CSVGYLGGTEAFF	TGCAGCGTTGGATACCTGGGGGGAACTGAAGCTTTCTTT
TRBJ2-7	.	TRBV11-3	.	CASSLHPSSYEQYF	TGTGCCAGCAGCTTACACCCGAGCTCCTACGAGCAGTACTTC
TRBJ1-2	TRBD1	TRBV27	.	CASRPTGTGGEATF	TGTGCCAGCAGACCGACCGGGACAGGGGGAGAGGCCACCTTC
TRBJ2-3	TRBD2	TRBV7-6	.	CASSPTGGGPRTDTQYF	TGTGCCAGCAGCCCGACAGGCGGGGGGCCGCGCACAGATACGCAGTATTTT
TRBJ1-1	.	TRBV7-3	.	CASSFQGNTEAFF	TGTGCCAGCAGCTTCCAGGGGAACACTGAAGCTTTCTTT
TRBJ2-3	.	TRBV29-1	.	CSNRGYNTDTQYF	TGCAGCAATCGGGGTTATAACACAGATACGCAGTATTTT
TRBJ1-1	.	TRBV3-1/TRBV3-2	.	CASSQEQRRLTEAFF	TGTGCCAGCAGCCAAGAGCAACGGAGGTTGACTGAAGCTTTCTTT
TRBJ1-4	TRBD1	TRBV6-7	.	CASTTGQGGMGRPNEKLFF	TGTGCCAGCACAACAGGACAGGGCGGGATGGGGAGGCCCAATGAAAAACTGTTTTTT
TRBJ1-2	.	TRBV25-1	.	CASSDRTAPYGYTF	TGTGCCAGCAGTGACCGGACAGCGCCCTATGGCTACACCTTC